This T cell receptor (beta chain) was identified in a study of technical replicates of blood from a handful of donors. This clone has just one count. The V end was cut by 4 bases, the J end by 2 bases, with 14 bases between. The CDR3 loop spans 15 amino acids. Per germline, CDR1 SGDLS and CDR2 YYNGEE. Libraries were prepared by immunoSEQ multiplex PCR; TCRdb keeps only in-frame clonotypes and omits some of them. This sample yields 65,000 to 80,000 clones, of which under 99% are seen a single time; 0.2% to 0.25% belongs to the top ten. This TCR was recovered from a human donor in good health. The material sequenced was T cells isolated from PBMCs. This chain uses TRBV9 with TRBJ2-3; perhaps TRBD1 as D (6 bases). CDR3 in DNA: TGTGCCAGCAGCCCGCGTGGGGGCTTCACAGATACGCAGTATTTT. This gives the protein CASSPRGGFTDTQYF.